A few counts support the clone carrying this TCR beta chain. Its matching antigen is unknown. The data were taken from a study of identical twins. Study outcomes and limitations: Within cord blood, abundant beta clonotypes carried fewer insertions, but memory repertoires showed no such trend.

The CDR3 has 15 residues. CDR1 and CDR2 (germline): SEHNR, FQNEAQ (reference sequence). V lost 0 bases to trimming and J lost 0 bases, with 7 bases between them. TCRdb re-analysed the 5' RACE reads in MiXCR, keeping a single row per CDR3 protein. There are roughly 470,000 distinct CDR3 sequences in the sample; around an eighth occur only once, and around 0.98% lies in the top ten. Another study also made use of these data, one on yellow fever vaccine responses in identical twins.

The sequence was obtained from a young woman in good health. Sequencing was performed on CD4+ T cells sorted from blood. V and J are TRBV7-9 and TRBJ2-3; D is undetermined. CDR3: CASSLAPSSTDTQYF. The DNA for the CDR3 is TGTGCCAGCAGCTTAGCGCCCAGTAGCACAGATACGCAGTATTTT.